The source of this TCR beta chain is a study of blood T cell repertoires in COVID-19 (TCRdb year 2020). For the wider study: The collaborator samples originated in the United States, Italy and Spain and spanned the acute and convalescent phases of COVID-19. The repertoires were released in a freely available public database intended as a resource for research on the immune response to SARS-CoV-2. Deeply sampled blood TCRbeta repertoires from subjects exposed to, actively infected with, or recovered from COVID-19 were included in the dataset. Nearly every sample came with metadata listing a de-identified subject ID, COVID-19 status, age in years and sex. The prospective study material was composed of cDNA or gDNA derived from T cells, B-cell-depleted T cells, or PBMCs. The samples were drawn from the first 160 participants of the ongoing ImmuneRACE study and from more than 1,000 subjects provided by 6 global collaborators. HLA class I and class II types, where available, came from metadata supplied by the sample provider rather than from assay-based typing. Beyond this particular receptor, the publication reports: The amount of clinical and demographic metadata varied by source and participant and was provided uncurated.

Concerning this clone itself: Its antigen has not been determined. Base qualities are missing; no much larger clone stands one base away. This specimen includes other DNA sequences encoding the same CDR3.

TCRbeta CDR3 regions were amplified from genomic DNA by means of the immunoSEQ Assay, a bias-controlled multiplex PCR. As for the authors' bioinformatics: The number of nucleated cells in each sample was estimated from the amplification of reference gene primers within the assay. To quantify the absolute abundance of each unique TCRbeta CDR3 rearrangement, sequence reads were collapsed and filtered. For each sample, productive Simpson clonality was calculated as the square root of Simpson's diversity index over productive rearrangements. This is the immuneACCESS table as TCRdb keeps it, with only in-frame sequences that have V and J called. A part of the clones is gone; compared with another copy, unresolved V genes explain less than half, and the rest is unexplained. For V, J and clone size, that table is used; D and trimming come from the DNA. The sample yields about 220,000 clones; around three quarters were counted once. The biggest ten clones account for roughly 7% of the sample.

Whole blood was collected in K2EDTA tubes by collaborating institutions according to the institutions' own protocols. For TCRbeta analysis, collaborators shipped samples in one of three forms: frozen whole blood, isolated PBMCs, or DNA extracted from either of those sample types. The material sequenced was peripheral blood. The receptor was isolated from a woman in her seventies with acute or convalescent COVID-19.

CDR3 region: CASSVGGTNEKLFF. The nucleotide sequence reads as follows: TGTGCCAGCAGCGTGGGCGGGACCAATGAAAAACTGTTTTTT. The chain links TRBV9 with TRBJ1-4; perhaps TRBD1 is the D gene, with 5 bases matching. CDR1 and CDR2, per the germline V gene, are SGDLS and YYNGEE. V is pared back by 2 bases and J by 5 bases, with 10 bases lying between the germline termini. The CDR3, from cysteine to phenylalanine, totals 14 residues. Only the CDR3 part of the read is kept: 42 bases, read in frame from the first base.